The following is a TCR beta chain sequence with its context. This clone was recorded once. Its recognized antigen is unknown. No base qualities exist here, and no much larger clone lies one base off it. One read alone lends weak support. TCR CDR3 regions were amplified from genomic DNA by multiplex PCR using the deep immunoSEQ assay. Genomic DNA extracted from each cell subset was distributed evenly over all wells of several immunoSEQ 96-well plates, and each plate served as one replicate. For sorted subsets, roughly 200 ng of genomic DNA, equivalent to tens of thousands of T cell genomes, went into each replicate PCR. Purified libraries were measured with a Qubit 3.0 fluorometer, size-checked on a Bioanalyzer 2100, and measured again with the KAPA Library Quantification kit. Each immunoSEQ 96-well plate was sequenced on its own single-read 150-cycle Illumina NextSeq 550 flow cell. The paper's processing steps were these. Because only junctional sequences without quality scores were contained in the immunoSEQ output, filtering matching that applied to full-length reads could not be performed. To assign V/J genes and CDR3, sequences were annotated using PyIR, a Python wrapper for IgBLAST v1.9, with IMGT germline references. Reads with weak V/J assignments (E-value above 1e-6), missing CDR3, stop codons, out-of-frame junctions, or ambiguous translated residues were removed. V3J clonotypes were defined by identical inferred V gene, J gene, and CDR3 amino acid sequence. To compute the percentage overlap between repertoires, the number of shared unique clonotypes was divided by the size of the smaller repertoire. Repertoire richness was assessed with RTK rarefaction, the Chao1 estimator, and Recon v2.1 estimates of unobserved clonotypes. Generation probabilities were computed with OLGA for all TCRbeta clonotypes obtained by the gDNA method from several donors. TCRdb obtained this table from immuneACCESS and retained in-frame rearrangements with V and J assigned. These tables miss some clones; where compared with another copy, unresolved V genes account for less than half of the shortfall, and the remainder is unexplained. Clonal size and the V and J genes are those of that table, whereas D and trimming came from the DNA. This sample is represented by more than 90,000 clones; approximately 61% of them were singletons. The ten most abundant clones make up about 45% of the sample.

Donors were healthy HIV-negative adults with no recently reported acute infections or vaccinations. All donors were Caucasian adults living in Nashville, Tennessee, USA. CD8 memory samples consisted of magnetically selected CD45RO+ cells combined with CCR7-negative CD45RA+ effector memory (TemRA) cells. After blood collection by leukapheresis, PBMCs were isolated using Ficoll-Histopaque density gradient centrifugation and then cryopreserved in the vapor phase of liquid nitrogen. Analytical flow cytometry was used to check the purity and quantity of every magnetically sorted T cell population. From each sorted fraction, genomic DNA was isolated and quantified by UV absorbance on a Nanodrop 2000c. The data derive from a study of shared clonotypes between healthy human individuals (dated by TCRdb to about 2020). Looking at the study overall: The cohort comprised two women and a few men aged 18 to 49 years. To estimate repertoire size and how much clonotype sharing occurs between individuals, the study deeply sequenced the blood TCR repertoires of five healthy adults. Each donor's leukapheresis produced roughly between roughly 0.85 and 10 billion PBMCs. Different laboratories and diverse techniques were used to prepare libraries and sequence TCR repertoires, to increase sequencing depth and limit assay-specific biases. For each donor, CD4 naive and CD4 memory were each given three plates, CD8 naive was given two plates, and CD8 memory was given one plate.

Points the paper makes about the study in general: Sampling was restricted to blood, and TCR repertoires in tissues likely differ from the TCR repertoires found in blood. Compared with non-shared clonotypes, the clonotypes found in all four sorted-subset donors had higher generation probabilities. Pairwise subsampling indicated that sequencing depth was expected to affect the degree of clonotype sharing among donors. Even with the large sequencing depth, rarefaction of the sorted-subset datasets indicated that sequencing was incomplete. Around 5.4% of naive CD4, 3% to 3.5% of naive CD8, about 2.4% of memory CD4, and approximately 0.4% of memory CD8 clonotypes were shared across a few donors. Naive subsets generally had larger estimated clonotype richness than memory subsets. Because the study included a small number of donors, the genetic and exposure-history diversity represented was limited.

Relative to germline, V is 7 bases shorter and J is 4 bases shorter, with 16 bases between their ends. The germline V gene (reference sequence) provides CDR1 LNHDA and CDR2 SQIVND. The CDR3, cysteine through phenylalanine, is 14 amino acids long. This entry keeps only the CDR3 DNA: 42 bases, framed from base 1. Material for sequencing was memory CD8+ T cells sorted from blood. The cell subset or site label for this specimen denotes: CD45RO+ cells pooled with CCR7-negative TemRA cells. The chain is encoded by TRBV19 joined to TRBJ1-1, with TRBD1 tentatively as D gene (6 bases match). The source of this sequence is a man aged 25-40 years in good health. The nucleotides read TGTGCCAGTACCTGGGGGGGGGCTGCCACTGAAGCTTTCTTT. Its translation reads: CASTWGGAATEAFF.